These T cell receptor beta chains were read from a single sample in a study of T cells after yellow fever vaccination. TCRdb reprocessed the 5' RACE reads with MiXCR, giving one entry per CDR3 protein. The data contain approximately 550,000 distinct CDR3 sequences, 15% to 20% of them singletons. Sequences were derived from PBMCs, sampled 15 days after the yellow fever booster vaccination. The source of these receptors is a man aged 30 to 45 who received the YFV17D yellow fever vaccine. Both conserved end residues are part of each CDR3. A D gene is named only where the DNA matches it firmly. Clone size is given for some rows only: seen once, a few or many times, or a class if the clone is expanded.

d_call,v_call,j_call,clone_size,cdr3_aa,cdr3_nt
.,TRBV7-3,TRBJ2-5,.,CASSLEAGFETQYF,TGTGCCAGCAGCTTAGAGGCAGGATTCGAGACCCAGTACTTC
TRBD1,TRBV9,TRBJ1-1,few,CASSVGANAGQANTEAFF,TGTGCCAGCAGCGTAGGTGCAAACGCGGGACAGGCGAACACTGAAGCTTTCTTT
.,TRBV5-1,TRBJ2-3,few,CASSLDVLSGPDTQYF,TGCGCCAGCAGCTTGGATGTATTATCGGGGCCAGATACGCAGTATTTT
TRBD1,TRBV27,TRBJ2-7,.,CASSTQGQGTYEQYF,TGTGCCAGCAGTACCCAGGGACAGGGAACCTACGAGCAGTACTTC
.,TRBV6-5,TRBJ2-7,.,CASSSIRVPFEQYF,TGTGCCAGCAGTTCTATCAGGGTCCCCTTCGAGCAGTACTTC
.,TRBV20-1,TRBJ2-5,.,CSPLRGAQETQYF,TGCAGTCCCCTGCGGGGTGCTCAAGAGACCCAGTACTTC
.,TRBV20-1,TRBJ2-2,.,CSAKSGGAAVTGELFF,TGCAGTGCCAAGAGCGGAGGAGCTGCGGTAACCGGGGAGCTGTTTTTT
.,TRBV7-9,TRBJ2-5,few,CASRGAAETQYF,TGTGCCAGCAGGGGGGCAGCAGAGACCCAGTACTTC
TRBD1,TRBV12-3/TRBV12-4,TRBJ2-3,few,CASSLATGVSTDTQYF,TGTGCCAGCAGTTTGGCGACAGGGGTCTCCACAGATACGCAGTATTTT
TRBD1,TRBV4-3,TRBJ2-7,.,CASSHPGQGVYEQYF,TGCGCCAGCAGCCACCCGGGACAGGGGGTCTACGAGCAGTACTTC
.,TRBV5-1,TRBJ2-1,.,CASSLVQRGQYNEQFF,TGCGCCAGCAGCTTGGTGCAGCGCGGGCAATACAATGAGCAGTTCTTC
TRBD2,TRBV29-1,TRBJ2-1,few,CSSTGTSGREYNEQFF,TGCAGCTCTACCGGGACTAGCGGGAGGGAATACAATGAGCAGTTCTTC
TRBD2,TRBV7-2,TRBJ2-7,.,CASSVSGSGYEQYF,TGTGCCAGCAGCGTTAGCGGGAGTGGATACGAGCAGTACTTC
TRBD1,TRBV20-1,TRBJ2-7,.,CSAEGTGEAYEQYF,TGCAGTGCGGAAGGGACAGGAGAAGCCTACGAGCAGTACTTC
.,TRBV9,TRBJ2-1,few,CASSATNEQFF,TGTGCCAGCAGCGCCACAAATGAGCAGTTCTTC
.,TRBV7-2,TRBJ2-2,few,CASSFQTLPGELFF,TGTGCCAGCAGCTTCCAGACTTTACCCGGGGAGCTGTTTTTT
.,TRBV10-3,TRBJ2-7,.,CATGTATYEQYF,TGTGCCACCGGGACGGCTACCTACGAGCAGTACTTC
.,TRBV3-1,TRBJ2-1,.,CASSQAGREQFF,TGTGCCAGCAGCCAGGCGGGTCGGGAGCAGTTCTTC
.,TRBV11-2,TRBJ2-7,.,CASSLAVVESYEQYF,TGTGCCAGCAGCTTAGCCGTGGTAGAATCTTACGAGCAGTACTTC
.,TRBV12-3/TRBV12-4,TRBJ2-2,few,CASRSSARGTGELFF,TGTGCCAGCAGATCTAGCGCTCGGGGCACCGGGGAGCTGTTTTTT
.,TRBV5-4,TRBJ2-5,few,CASTRGGQETQYF,TGTGCCAGCACCCGCGGTGGACAAGAGACCCAGTACTTC
.,TRBV5-1,TRBJ2-3,few,CASSPRNSDTQYF,TGCGCCAGCAGCCCGAGGAATTCGGATACGCAGTATTTT
.,TRBV5-1,TRBJ1-1,.,CASSLWVNTEAFF,TGCGCCAGCAGCTTGTGGGTTAACACTGAAGCTTTCTTT
.,TRBV20-1,TRBJ2-7,.,CSALFRPYEQYF,TGCAGTGCTCTTTTTCGACCCTACGAGCAGTACTTC
.,TRBV24-1,TRBJ1-1,.,CATSDTNNREAFF,TGTGCCACCAGTGATACCAATAACCGGGAAGCTTTCTTT
TRBD2,TRBV7-8,TRBJ2-3,many,CASSSGLAGVDTQYF,TGTGCCAGCAGTTCGGGACTAGCGGGAGTAGATACGCAGTATTTT
.,TRBV24-1,TRBJ2-5,few,CATSDSLILGRETQYF,TGTGCCACCAGTGATTCCTTAATACTAGGGAGAGAGACCCAGTACTTC
.,TRBV7-2,TRBJ1-5,.,CASSFEVYSNQPQHF,TGTGCCAGCAGCTTTGAGGTTTACAGCAATCAGCCCCAGCATTTT
.,TRBV9,TRBJ2-2,.,CASSEGAGGSGELFF,TGTGCCAGCAGCGAGGGGGCGGGAGGCTCCGGGGAGCTGTTTTTT
.,TRBV25-1,TRBJ2-7,few,CATDSGTASYEQYF,TGTGCCACCGACTCCGGGACGGCCTCCTACGAGCAGTACTTC
.,TRBV7-2,TRBJ2-7,.,CASSYQQGGYEQYF,TGTGCCAGCAGCTACCAGCAGGGGGGCTACGAGCAGTACTTC
.,TRBV20-1,TRBJ1-1,.,CSARVPGSNTEAFF,TGCAGTGCTAGAGTACCGGGATCGAACACTGAAGCTTTCTTT
.,TRBV27,TRBJ1-1,.,CASPLGGNTEAFF,TGTGCCAGCCCCCTCGGGGGGAACACTGAAGCTTTCTTT
.,TRBV12-3/TRBV12-4,TRBJ2-2,.,CASSLAVKELFF,TGTGCCAGCAGTTTAGCAGTCAAGGAGCTGTTTTTT